This is a list of T cell receptor beta chains from one sample in a study of vaccination and CD4 T cells after COVID-19. The antigens of these receptors remain unknown. TCRdb re-derived calls from the PCR reads in MiXCR, one entry per CDR3 protein. The sample has some 14,000 distinct CDR3 sequences; approximately 51% are singletons. The sample was CD4+ T cells from blood, cultured in vitro. The origin of the receptors is a human donor who had recovered from COVID-19. Each CDR3 is given with its conserved first and last residue. Fields, in order: D gene, clone size, J gene, V gene, CDR3 length, CDR3 protein, CDR3 DNA. A D gene is named only where the DNA matches it firmly. The size entry is marked missing in some rows and otherwise reads once, few, many or a size class.

>NA|NA|TRBJ2-7|TRBV7-9|13
CASSRTVSYEQYF
TGTGCCAGCAGCCGGACAGTTAGCTACGAGCAGTACTTC
>TRBD2|once|TRBJ2-5|TRBV10-3|16
CATSPGLAGGQETQYF
TGTGCCACCTCTCCGGGACTAGCGGGAGGTCAAGAGACCCAGTACTTC
>TRBD1|NA|TRBJ2-7|TRBV20-1|14
CSAKDRLNSYEQYF
TGCAGTGCTAAGGACAGGCTCAACTCCTACGAGCAGTACTTC
>TRBD2|NA|TRBJ2-1|TRBV6-5|17
CASSWGLAGGPENEQFF
TGTGCCAGCAGTTGGGGACTAGCGGGAGGGCCGGAAAATGAGCAGTTCTTC
>NA|NA|TRBJ1-1|TRBV5-1|13
CASSLARDTEAFF
TGCGCCAGCAGCTTGGCTCGGGACACTGAAGCTTTCTTT
>NA|NA|TRBJ2-1|TRBV20-1|11
CSARHGTEQFF
TGCAGTGCTAGGCACGGAACTGAGCAGTTCTTC
>NA|NA|TRBJ2-3|TRBV19|13
CASSNPSTDTQYF
TGTGCCAGTAGTAACCCTAGCACAGATACGCAGTATTTT
>NA|NA|TRBJ2-2|TRBV25-1|16
CASSEAGRPNTGELFF
TGTGCCAGCAGTGAGGCGGGCCGCCCGAACACCGGGGAGCTGTTTTTT
>TRBD2|NA|TRBJ2-5|TRBV7-2|15
CASSRGGTGYETQYF
TGTGCCAGCAGTCGGGGGGGTACAGGGTATGAGACCCAGTACTTC
>NA|NA|TRBJ2-3|TRBV7-3|14
CASSLVGATDTQYF
TGTGCCAGCAGCTTAGTAGGGGCCACAGATACGCAGTATTTT
>NA|few|TRBJ2-3|TRBV20-1|14
CSARTAIGTDTQYF
TGCAGTGCTAGAACCGCAATTGGCACAGATACGCAGTATTTT
>TRBD2|NA|TRBJ2-7|TRBV5-1|15
CASSLSSGHHYEQYF
TGCGCCAGCAGCTTGTCTAGCGGCCACCACTACGAGCAGTACTTC
>NA|NA|TRBJ1-1|TRBV2|13
CATSPSWELEAFF
TGTGCCACCTCGCCCTCTTGGGAACTCGAAGCTTTCTTT
>TRBD1|few|TRBJ1-6|TRBV19|16
CASSNLGQGTNSPLHF
TGTGCCAGTAGTAACCTAGGACAGGGAACGAATTCACCCCTCCACTTT
>NA|NA|TRBJ2-5|TRBV3-1|12
CASSRTQETQYF
TGTGCCAGCAGCCGGACTCAAGAGACCCAGTACTTC
>NA|few|TRBJ1-5|TRBV7-8|12
CASSLAGQPQHF
TGTGCCAGCAGCTTAGCGGGTCAGCCCCAGCATTTT
>TRBD2|NA|TRBJ2-3|TRBV7-2|15
CASSTRSGRTDTQYF
TGTGCCAGCAGCACCAGGAGCGGGAGGACAGATACGCAGTATTTT
>TRBD1|once|TRBJ2-7|TRBV6-2/TRBV6-3|15
CASSYRQGPPYEQYF
TGTGCCAGCAGTTACCGACAGGGTCCGCCTTACGAGCAGTACTTC
>TRBD2|once|TRBJ2-1|TRBV20-1|16
CSHPGTSGSSGNEQFF
TGCAGCCACCCCGGGACTAGCGGGAGTTCGGGCAATGAGCAGTTCTTC
>NA|NA|TRBJ2-3|TRBV21-1|18
CASSISSRDRGTTDTQYF
TGTGCCAGCAGCATTTCTTCCCGGGACAGGGGGACCACAGATACGCAGTATTTT
>TRBD1|few|TRBJ1-5|TRBV20-1|15
CSARGRTGNGQPQHF
TGCAGTGCTAGAGGAAGGACAGGGAACGGTCAGCCCCAGCATTTT
>NA|NA|TRBJ2-1|TRBV7-2|14
CASSLGWRVNEQFF
TGTGCCAGCAGCTTAGGATGGCGAGTCAATGAGCAGTTCTTC